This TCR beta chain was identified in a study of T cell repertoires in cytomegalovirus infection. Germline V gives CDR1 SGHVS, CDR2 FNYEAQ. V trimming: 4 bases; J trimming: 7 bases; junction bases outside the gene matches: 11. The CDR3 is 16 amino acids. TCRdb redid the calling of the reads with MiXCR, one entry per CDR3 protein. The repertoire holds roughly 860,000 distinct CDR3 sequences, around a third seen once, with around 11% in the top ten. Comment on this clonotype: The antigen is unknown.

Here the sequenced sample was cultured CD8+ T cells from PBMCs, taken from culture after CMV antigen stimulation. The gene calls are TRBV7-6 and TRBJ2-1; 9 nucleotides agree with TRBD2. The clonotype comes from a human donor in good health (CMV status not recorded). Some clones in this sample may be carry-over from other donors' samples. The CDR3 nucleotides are TGTGCCAGCAGCTCGAAGGGACTAGCTTTATATAATGAGCAGTTCTTC. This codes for CASSSKGLALYNEQFF.